The present T cell receptor beta chain was sequenced within a study of T cell responses to AZD1222 COVID-19 vaccine. Broader study findings: Only after the peak T cell response were repertoires sampled. Reportedly, nearly half of unique spike TCRs recognized epitopes outside B.1.351/B.1.1.7 mutations. Recipients of AZD1222 seropositive at baseline numbered only six or seven. Two AZD1222 administrations were followed by greater Spike-specific TCR breadth and depth.

Assay: immunoSEQ multiplex PCR; the TCRdb copy retains only in-frame clones and omits some. The data hold tens of thousands of clones, with 75% to 90% observed a single time. Remarks on this clone: Its target is unknown.

The CDR3 has 16 residues. CDR1 and CDR2 from the germline V gene are SGHRS and YFSETQ. The J segment lost 2 bases and the V segment lost 0 bases, leaving 8 bases of the junction unmatched. This TCR derives from an adult who received the AZD1222 COVID-19 vaccine. The material was peripheral blood, obtained 28 days after the second AZD1222 dose. The chain links TRBV5-1 to TRBJ2-7; 7 bases map to TRBD2. The CDR3 coding sequence is TGCGCCAGCAGCTTGGCAGGGAGGGCAGGTCCCTACGAGCAGTACTTC. It specifies CASSLAGRAGPYEQYF.